The 9 T cell receptor beta chains listed next were all sequenced from one sample in a study of blood T cells in healthy people across ages. Together with a sample-barcoded 5' primer, a J-beta primer mix was included in a second PCR lasting roughly 6 to 12 cycles. TCRdb independently ran MiXCR on the 5' RACE reads; one entry per CDR3 protein. The table records about 800,000 distinct CDR3 sequences, 58% of them present only once. The sequenced material came from blood. These receptors all stem from a man younger than 40 in good health.

The gene calls are TRBV28 and TRBJ2-1; 12 positions match TRBD2. This CDR3 has 18 residues. Germline V gives CDR1 MDHEN, CDR2 SYDVKM. J gave up 3 bases and V 5 bases, and 11 bases lay outside the gene matches. The CDR3 bases are TGTGCCAGCAGTCCGCTGACTAGCGGGAGTACATTCTACAATGAGCAGTTCTTC. It is translated as CASSPLTSGSTFYNEQFF.

The rearrangement links TRBV20-1 to TRBJ1-2; D gene uncertain. Trimming removed 6 bases at V and 0 bases at J, with 11 bases between. The CDR3 is 13 residues long. Germline CDR1 reads DFQATT; CDR2 reads SNEGSKA (reference sequence). The CDR3 region has the DNA TGCAGTGCCCTTGCCGGAGCTAACTATGGCTACACCTTC. Translated: CSALAGANYGYTF.

Only a few counts were recorded for this clonotype. The chain is built from TRBV4-3 and TRBJ2-7; 10 nucleotides line up with TRBD1. The CDR3 is 17 amino acids. J was trimmed by 7 bases and V by 3 bases; bases with no gene match: 15. Germline CDR1 and CDR2: LGHNA and YSLEER. The CDR3 loop is CASSHPPSGQGVWEQYF. The CDR3 nucleotides read TGCGCCAGCAGCCATCCCCCGAGCGGACAGGGGGTTTGGGAGCAGTACTTC.

This clonotype occurred a few times. The chain has TRBV7-2 and TRBJ2-7, with 8 bases fitting TRBD2. Germline V CDR1 and CDR2: SGHTA, FQGNSA. J lost 5 bases, V lost 2 bases, and 5 bases had no gene match. This CDR3 contains 14 residues. The CDR3 sequence: CASSLQAGANEQYF. CDR3 nucleotide sequence: TGTGCCAGCAGCTTACAAGCGGGAGCAAACGAGCAGTACTTC.

Remarks on this clonotype: A read error may be the cause here, since a much bigger clone is one base away. The J gene is TRBJ2-1, the V gene TRBV30, with TRBD2 matching 11 bases. This CDR3 has 15 amino acids. Germline V gene data show CDR1 as GTSNPN and CDR2 as SVGIG (reference sequence). Losses at the gene ends were 4 bases for V and 6 bases for J; bases not matched to a gene: 8. The CDR3: CAWTLGTSGLNEQFF. The CDR3 DNA sequence: TGTGCCTGGACCCTCGGGACTAGCGGACTCAATGAGCAGTTCTTC.

J is TRBJ2-1 and V is TRBV24-1, with 7 bases fitting TRBD2. Germline V gene data show CDR1 as KGHDR and CDR2 as SFDVKD. The CDR3 length is 15 residues. Trimming removed 12 bases from V and 2 bases from J; junction bases left unmatched: 12. In DNA, the CDR3 is TGTGCCGCGTCCAAGGCGGGGGACGCCTACAATGAGCAGTTCTTC. Residues: CAASKAGDAYNEQFF.

Details on this clonotype: This clone may be a read error of a much larger clone one base away. Lacking the conserved final phenylalanine or tryptophan, this CDR3 likely reflects a read error. J is TRBJ2-5 and V is TRBV5-6, with unresolved D. The end of the DNA fits TRBJ2-7 better, so the J call may be wrong. Germline CDR1 is SGHDT and CDR2 is YYEEEE. The CDR3 has 13 amino acids. CDR3 residues: CASSIGVIYEQYS. CDR3 bases: TGTGCCAGCAGCATTGGGGTGATCTACGAGCAGTACTCC.

This clonotype was seen more than once but under ten times. The V call is TRBV12-3 or TRBV12-4, the J call TRBJ2-7; the D is unclear. The end of the DNA fits TRBJ2-5 better, so the J call may be wrong. CDR3 length equals 11 residues. CDR3 residues: CASSSIGTQYF. The CDR3 bases are TGTGCCAGCAGTTCTATTGGGACCCAGTACTTC.

The DNA for the CDR3 is TGTGCCAGCAGCTCAAACGTCCTGTCATGGGGCTACACCTTC. Residues: CASSSNVLSWGYTF. The rearrangement links TRBV7-2 to TRBJ1-2; D unresolved. This CDR3 comprises 14 residues. V was cut by 4 bases and J by 8 bases, with 17 bases left in between. The germline V gene has CDR1 SGHTA and CDR2 FQGNSA.